The 29 T cell receptor beta chains presented below share a single source sample, sequenced in a study of T cell changes during pregnancy in multiple sclerosis. Generated by immunoSEQ multiplex PCR, the TCRdb table keeps only in-frame clones and is missing some. The sample records 50,000 or so clones, roughly 92% being singletons. The material sequenced was CD4+ T cells from peripheral blood mononuclear cells, taken before pregnancy. Source of these receptors: a female donor with multiple sclerosis, enrolled in a pregnancy study.

This rearrangement joins TRBV5-1 to TRBJ1-1; a possible D gene is TRBD1 (6 bases). The CDR3 spans 13 residues. Trimming cost V 3 bases and J 1 base, with 7 bases left between them. Germline V gene data show CDR1 as SGHRS and CDR2 as YFSETQ. The CDR3 reads CASSWGQNTEAFF. The CDR3 coding sequence is TGCGCCAGCAGCTGGGGACAGAACACTGAAGCTTTCTTT. Looking up the rest from reference TRBV5-1 and TRBJ1-1 gives the full variable domain: KAGVTQTPRYLIKTRGQQVTLSCSPISGHRSVSWYQQTPGQGLQFLFEYFSETQRNKGNFPGRFSGRQFSNSRSEMNVSTLELGDSALYLCASSWGQNTEAFFGQGTRLTVV.

The V and J genes are TRBV13 and TRBJ2-7; TRBD1 agrees at 10 bases. The length of the CDR3 is 12 residues. The V gene's germline CDR1 is PRHDT and CDR2 FYEKMQ (reference sequence). The V gene end was trimmed by 5 bases and the J gene end by 9 bases; junction bases not matched to a gene: 4. Here the CDR3 reads CASSRTGGGQYF. The CDR3 DNA reads as TGTGCCAGCAGCCGGACAGGGGGTGGGCAGTACTTC.

This chain connects TRBV28 to TRBJ1-2, with 10 bases matching TRBD1. Per the germline V gene, CDR1 is MDHEN and CDR2 is SYDVKM. The CDR3 runs to 17 residues. After removal of 5 bases from V and 3 bases from J, the junction contained 12 bases not matched to a gene. The CDR3 reads CASSRRDRGGPDYGYTF. The CDR3 nucleotides are TGTGCCAGCAGTAGAAGGGACAGGGGCGGTCCCGACTATGGCTACACCTTC.

The CDR3 DNA follows: TGTGCCAGCAGTGAAAGGGGACAGTCCTATGGCTACACCTTC. Translated: CASSERGQSYGYTF. V usage is TRBV6-1 and J usage is TRBJ1-2; 7 bases align to TRBD1. V lost 2 bases, J lost 4 bases, and 4 bases stayed unmatched. The CDR3 spans 14 residues. Germline assignment: CDR1 MNHNS and CDR2 SASEGT.

A few counts support this clone. The V and J genes are TRBV10-1 and TRBJ2-2; maybe TRBD1 (5 bases). Germline-derived CDR1 and CDR2 are WNHNN and SYGVQD (reference sequence). This CDR3 spans 13 amino acids. Trimming removed 8 bases from V and 1 base from J, with 8 bases in between. The CDR3 reads CASGAVNTGELFF. CDR3 DNA sequence: TGCGCCAGCGGGGCAGTGAACACCGGGGAGCTGTTTTTT.

This chain connects TRBV27 to TRBJ1-5; 8 bases map to TRBD1. Trimming took 8 bases from V and 6 from J; bases not matched to a gene: 6. Germline CDR1 MNHEY, CDR2 SMNVEV (reference sequence). The CDR3 loop spans 13 amino acids. This CDR3 reads CASGQGSTQPQHF. Here the CDR3 DNA reads TGTGCCAGCGGACAGGGAAGTACTCAGCCCCAGCATTTT.

This clone turned up a few times. The chain combines TRBV6-6 with TRBJ1-5, with D maybe TRBD1 (5 bases). The germline gives CDR1 MNHNY, CDR2 SVGAGI (reference sequence). The CDR3 runs to 13 residues. Trimming left V 9 bases short and J 10 bases short, with 19 bases between. In nucleotides, the CDR3 is TGTGCCAGTGGAACTGCCACGGGGGGTCCCCAGCATTTT. Its translation is CASGTATGGPQHF.

The rearrangement uses TRBV6-5 and TRBJ1-2; D gene unclear. The CDR3 runs 15 residues. The V gene lost 2 bases and the J gene lost 0 bases, with 10 bases spanning the gap. The germline gives CDR1 MNHEY, CDR2 SVGAGI. CDR3 loop: CASSYGSSTNYGYTF. The CDR3 DNA reads TGTGCCAGCAGTTACGGTAGCAGTACTAACTATGGCTACACCTTC.

This chain links TRBV2 with TRBJ1-2, with 8 nucleotides matching TRBD1. The CDR3 covers 13 residues. Germline assignment: CDR1 SNHLY and CDR2 FYNNEI. The junction had 6 bases not matched to a gene; V was cut back by 8 bases and J by 4 bases. CDR3 nucleotides: TGTGCCAGCTTCGGACAGGGCGGCTATGGCTACACCTTC. This encodes CASFGQGGYGYTF.

The rearrangement uses TRBV6-1 and TRBJ2-1; a weak D match, TRBD2 (6 bases). CDR1 and CDR2 from the germline V gene are MNHNS and SASEGT. The V end lost 5 bases, the J end lost 7 bases, and 18 bases lay between the germline ends. This CDR3 contains 15 residues. The DNA for the CDR3 is TGTGCCAGCAGTCCGACAGCCGCGGGAAGGAATGAGCAGTTCTTC. This sequence encodes CASSPTAAGRNEQFF.

The chain has TRBV7-6 and TRBJ1-1; possibly TRBD1 for D (5 bases). There are 15 residues in the CDR3. Germline loops: CDR1 SGHVS, CDR2 FNYEAQ. V lost 4 bases, J lost 3 bases, and 15 bases lay in between. CDR3 in DNA: TGTGCCAGCAGCTCTAGGGGTGCTGCGGACACTGAAGCTTTCTTT. This encodes CASSSRGAADTEAFF.

V and J are TRBV25-1 and TRBJ2-7; D ambiguous. This CDR3 spans 13 amino acids. Germline loops: CDR1 MGHDK, CDR2 SYGVNS. Trimming took off 1 base at V and 3 bases at J, with 7 bases between the two ends. CDR3 sequence (DNA): TGTGCCAGCAGTGAATTTGGCAGCTACGAGCAGTACTTC. Protein sequence: CASSEFGSYEQYF.

This chain links TRBV19 with TRBJ2-2; D perhaps matches TRBD1 (5 bases). V shed 4 bases and J shed 2 bases, with 11 bases lying between them. Germline assignment: CDR1 LNHDA and CDR2 SQIVND (reference sequence). There are 15 residues in the CDR3. The CDR3 reads CASSRAGINTGELFF. For the CDR3, the DNA is TGTGCCAGTAGTAGGGCAGGGATAAACACCGGGGAGCTGTTTTTT.

The V and J genes are TRBV4-1 and TRBJ1-3; no clear D. Per germline, CDR1 MGHRA and CDR2 YSYEKL. V was trimmed by 0 bases and J by 4 bases, leaving 10 bases between them. The CDR3 has 15 amino acids. The CDR3 sequence is CASSQDLTVGNTIYF. CDR3 sequence (DNA): TGCGCCAGCAGCCAAGATCTTACAGTCGGAAACACCATATATTTT.

V and J are TRBV7-8 and TRBJ2-3, with 11 bases identical to TRBD2. Germline trimming cut 3 bases from V and 4 bases from J; bases unmatched to any gene: 9. The CDR3 runs to 17 residues. Germline CDR1 reads SGHVS; CDR2 reads FQNEAQ. The CDR3 loop is CASSLTLLAGVADTQYF. The CDR3 DNA sequence: TGTGCCAGCAGCTTGACCTTACTAGCGGGAGTCGCAGATACGCAGTATTTT.

CDR3 region: CASSPWEGNYEQYF. The CDR3, as DNA: TGTGCCAGCTCACCTTGGGAGGGGAACTACGAGCAGTACTTC. The chain joins TRBV18 to TRBJ2-7; 7 bases are a match to TRBD2. Losses at the gene ends were 3 bases for V and 3 bases for J; bases not matched to a gene: 5. The CDR3 has 14 residues. Germline CDR1 and CDR2: KGHSH and LQKENI.

CDR3 sequence: CASSLGGGRGSVRNYGYTF. Here the CDR3 DNA reads TGCGCCAGCAGCTTGGGTGGTGGCAGGGGGTCGGTAAGGAACTATGGCTACACCTTC. The V and J genes are TRBV5-1 and TRBJ1-2; 7 nucleotides match TRBD1. V shed 0 bases, J shed 2 bases, and the junction held 16 bases outside the gene matches. Looked up from germline, CDR1 is SGHRS and CDR2 is YFSETQ. The CDR3 is 19 residues long.

The J gene is TRBJ2-1, the V gene TRBV7-2, with 11 bases fitting TRBD2. Trimming removed 1 base from V and 5 bases from J; junction bases left unmatched: 4. Germline V CDR1 and CDR2: SGHTA, FQGNSA. CDR3 size: 16 residues. The CDR3 DNA sequence: TGTGCCAGCAGCTTAGGGGTAGCGGGAGGGGACAATGAGCAGTTCTTC. As protein: CASSLGVAGGDNEQFF.

V usage is TRBV11-2 and J usage is TRBJ1-5, with D tentatively TRBD1 (5 bases). V lost 2 bases and J 3 bases, leaving 11 bases between the germline ends. Per germline, CDR1 SGHAT and CDR2 FQNNGV. The CDR3 is 15 residues long. This CDR3 is CASSLSSGHNQPQHF. The DNA of the CDR3 is TGTGCCAGCAGCTTATCCTCAGGGCACAATCAGCCCCAGCATTTT.

The rearrangement links TRBV14 to TRBJ2-7; 10 nucleotides agree with TRBD2. Per germline, CDR1 SGHDN and CDR2 FVKESK. Trimming removed 2 bases from V and 7 bases from J; junction bases left unmatched: 8. This CDR3 has 15 residues. The CDR3 DNA is TGTGCCAGCAGCCAACCTAGCGGGAGTTTAAGGGAGCAGTACTTC. It is translated as CASSQPSGSLREQYF.

The chain recombines TRBV5-1 with TRBJ2-2, with D tentatively TRBD2 (6 bases). CDR1 is SGHRS, CDR2 YFSETQ, per germline. This CDR3 has 14 residues. V shed 2 bases and J shed 7 bases, with 12 bases lying between them. The CDR3 bases are TGCGCCAGCAGCTTCGGAGGGCCTAACGGGGAGCTGTTTTTT. Amino acid sequence: CASSFGGPNGELFF.

This rearrangement joins TRBV10-2 to TRBJ2-1; D may be TRBD1 (5 bases). CDR3 length: 18 residues. The germline CDR1 and CDR2 sequences are WSHSY and SAAADI. The V end was cut by 5 bases, the J end by 7 bases, with 27 bases between. The CDR3 nucleotides read TGCGCCAGCAGTATGATGGTAAGGGGCCCGACGCCAAATAATGAGCAGTTCTTC. As protein: CASSMMVRGPTPNNEQFF.

This sequence joins TRBV7-2 and TRBJ1-5; TRBD1 agrees at 7 bases. The CDR3 covers 12 residues. Losses at the gene ends were 5 bases for V and 12 bases for J; bases not matched to a gene: 7. Germline V gene data show CDR1 as SGHTA and CDR2 as FQGNSA. This chain's CDR3 is CASSGRTGDQHF. DNA of the CDR3: TGTGCCAGCAGCGGACGAACAGGGGACCAGCATTTT.

V gene TRBV6-5 combines with J gene TRBJ1-6; weak D call: TRBD1 (6 bases). V lost 10 bases to trimming and J lost 7 bases, with 14 bases between them. CDR3 length: 13 amino acids. The germline CDR1 and CDR2 sequences are MNHEY and SVGAGI. The CDR3 loop is CATRARGNSPLHF. The CDR3 nucleotides are TGTGCCACCAGGGCCAGGGGCAATTCACCCCTCCACTTT.

The rearrangement links TRBV28 to TRBJ2-7; 8 bases agree with TRBD1. Looked up from germline, CDR1 is MDHEN and CDR2 is SYDVKM. J was trimmed by 5 bases and V by 6 bases; bases with no gene match: 12. The CDR3 consists of 15 residues. CDR3 coding DNA: TGTGCCAGCAGCGGCTCCGGGACAGGAGACCACGAGCAGTACTTC. It specifies CASSGSGTGDHEQYF.

The rearrangement links TRBV30 to TRBJ2-3; D is possibly TRBD1 (5 bases). Trimming took off 1 base at V and 2 bases at J, with 19 bases between the two ends. The germline CDR1 and CDR2 sequences are GTSNPN and SVGIG (reference sequence). The CDR3 covers 17 residues. The CDR3 DNA follows: TGTGCCTGGAGTGCTTGGGGAACATCCAGGGCCACAGATACGCAGTATTTT. Translating it yields CAWSAWGTSRATDTQYF.

This clone was found a few times. V gene TRBV5-1 combines with J gene TRBJ2-7; possible D gene TRBD1, 6 bases. V shed 1 base and J shed 1 base, with 12 bases lying between them. The germline gives CDR1 SGHRS, CDR2 YFSETQ. This CDR3 is built from 15 residues. The CDR3 sequence: CASSLPDRASYEQYF. For the CDR3, the DNA is TGCGCCAGCAGCTTGCCGGACAGAGCGTCCTACGAGCAGTACTTC.

The chain couples TRBV15 to TRBJ2-7; 10 positions agree with TRBD2. V was clipped by 0 bases and J by 4 bases; unmatched bases: 6. CDR3 length equals 16 residues. Germline V gene sequence: CDR1 LNHNV, CDR2 YYDKDF (reference sequence). In DNA, the CDR3 is TGTGCCACCAGCAGAGACGACAGGACTAGCGGATACGAGCAGTACTTC. Translating it yields CATSRDDRTSGYEQYF.

The chain is built from TRBV5-1 and TRBJ2-6; TRBD2 matches at 7 bases. The CDR3 length is 14 residues. The germline gives CDR1 SGHRS, CDR2 YFSETQ. V dropped 0 bases and J dropped 8; count of bases not matched to a gene: 2. CDR3 DNA: TGCGCCAGCAGCTTGGACGGGACTACCAACGTCCTGACTTTC. Protein sequence: CASSLDGTTNVLTF.